This is a list of T cell receptor beta chains from one sample in a study of T cell repertoires in cytomegalovirus infection. TCRdb analysed the reads with MiXCR anew, one entry per CDR3 protein. The sample comprises under 200,000 distinct CDR3 sequences, about a tenth of which are singletons, and about 4.6% rests with the top ten. Sequencing was done on a sample of PBMCs. Every receptor here comes from a human donor in good health (CMV status not recorded). Some clones in this sample may be carry-over from other donors' samples. The CDR3 runs from the conserved cysteine through the conserved F or W. The D gene is left open where the match is weak. Some rows have no size entry. The others give once, few or many, or a class for an expanded clone.

len: 18; d_gene: TRBD2; abundance: many; j_gene: TRBJ2-5; v_gene: TRBV2; CDR3nt: TGTGCCAGCAGTGAAGGGGGGACTAGCGGGGGGACCCAAGAGACCCAGTACTTC; CDR3aa: CASSEGGTSGGTQETQYF
len: 13; d_gene: -; abundance: few; j_gene: TRBJ2-6; v_gene: TRBV20-1; CDR3nt: TGCAGTGTCCGGAACTCTGGGGCCAACGTCCTGACTTTC; CDR3aa: CSVRNSGANVLTF
len: 16; d_gene: -; abundance: many; j_gene: TRBJ2-1; v_gene: TRBV7-2; CDR3nt: TGTGCCAGCAGACCAGTCCCAACCCAGGGGGGCAATGAGCAGTTCTTC; CDR3aa: CASRPVPTQGGNEQFF
len: 13; d_gene: -; abundance: many; j_gene: TRBJ1-5; v_gene: TRBV28; CDR3nt: TGTGCCAGCAGTTTTAGGGGAGTTCAGCCCCAGCATTTT; CDR3aa: CASSFRGVQPQHF
len: 15; d_gene: -; abundance: many; j_gene: TRBJ2-7; v_gene: TRBV7-8; CDR3nt: TGTGCCAGCAGCTTAGAATCAGGGGCTAGCTACGAGCAGTACTTC; CDR3aa: CASSLESGASYEQYF
len: 13; d_gene: TRBD1; abundance: many; j_gene: TRBJ2-7; v_gene: TRBV20-1; CDR3nt: TGCAGTGCCGGGGACAGGGGACGCGACGAGCAGTACTTC; CDR3aa: CSAGDRGRDEQYF
len: 16; d_gene: -; abundance: -; j_gene: TRBJ1-1; v_gene: TRBV5-1; CDR3nt: TGCGCCAGCAGCTTGGAGTGGAAGGCGCCGAACACTGAAGCTTTCTTT; CDR3aa: CASSLEWKAPNTEAFF
len: 13; d_gene: -; abundance: few; j_gene: TRBJ1-2; v_gene: TRBV5-4; CDR3nt: TGTGCCAGCGGGAGTCCGGGGGTTTATGGCTACACCTTC; CDR3aa: CASGSPGVYGYTF
len: 11; d_gene: -; abundance: -; j_gene: TRBJ1-2; v_gene: TRBV29-1; CDR3nt: TGCAGCGTCGTGCAGAACTATGGCTACACCTTC; CDR3aa: CSVVQNYGYTF
len: 14; d_gene: TRBD1; abundance: -; j_gene: TRBJ1-2; v_gene: TRBV6-5; CDR3nt: TGTGCCAGCAGTTACAGAGGACAGGGTGATGGCTACACCTTC; CDR3aa: CASSYRGQGDGYTF
len: 15; d_gene: -; abundance: many; j_gene: TRBJ1-4; v_gene: TRBV7-6; CDR3nt: TGTGCCAGCAGCCCCCGGGACGGACCTAATGAAAAACTGTTTTTT; CDR3aa: CASSPRDGPNEKLFF
len: 16; d_gene: TRBD1; abundance: many; j_gene: TRBJ2-5; v_gene: TRBV7-2; CDR3nt: TGTGCCAGCAGCTTAGAACCGGGACAGGGAGCCAAGACCCAGTACTTC; CDR3aa: CASSLEPGQGAKTQYF
len: 18; d_gene: TRBD1; abundance: many; j_gene: TRBJ1-2; v_gene: TRBV3-1; CDR3nt: TGTGCCAGCAGCCAAGGCCAGGGACAGGGGTTAAATAATTATGGCTACACCTTC; CDR3aa: CASSQGQGQGLNNYGYTF
len: 12; d_gene: -; abundance: many; j_gene: TRBJ2-2; v_gene: TRBV6-2/TRBV6-3; CDR3nt: TGTGCCAGCAGTCCGTACACCGGGGAGCTGTTTTTT; CDR3aa: CASSPYTGELFF
len: 15; d_gene: -; abundance: many; j_gene: TRBJ1-1; v_gene: TRBV7-6; CDR3nt: TGTGCCAGCAGCTTAGGGATGATGGGGAACACTGAAGCTTTCTTT; CDR3aa: CASSLGMMGNTEAFF
len: 16; d_gene: -; abundance: many; j_gene: TRBJ2-1; v_gene: TRBV7-2; CDR3nt: TGTGCCAGCAGCCTTACCTCGACTTCGTCCTACAATGAGCAGTTCTTC; CDR3aa: CASSLTSTSSYNEQFF